These 17 T cell receptor beta chains originate from one sample sequenced in a study of T cell responses to AZD1222 COVID-19 vaccine. Assay used: immunoSEQ multiplex PCR; TCRdb lists only in-frame clones, some missing. The sample lists about 160,000 clones, more than 85% occurring once. Sample: peripheral blood, taken 28 days after the second AZD1222 dose. The receptors stem from an adult who received the AZD1222 COVID-19 vaccine.

This clone was found once. This chain links TRBV7-2 with TRBJ2-2, with D perhaps matching TRBD2 (5 bases). The CDR3 is 14 amino acids. CDR1 SGHTA and CDR2 FQGNSA come from the germline V gene. Trimming pared 6 bases from V and 1 base from J, leaving 9 bases between. The CDR3 region has the DNA TGTGCCAGCAGGCGGGTCCTGAACACCGGGGAGCTGTTTTTT. Protein product: CASRRVLNTGELFF.

The rearrangement joins TRBV5-1 to TRBJ1-1, with TRBD1 as a possible D gene (6 bases). Germline CDR1 reads SGHRS; CDR2 reads YFSETQ. The germline V and J ends were trimmed by 3 bases and 1 base, with 10 bases remaining between them. The CDR3 totals 14 residues. CDR3 in amino acids: CASSWTEKNTEAFF. CDR3 coding DNA: TGCGCCAGCAGCTGGACAGAGAAGAACACTGAAGCTTTCTTT. The whole variable domain, filled in from reference TRBV5-1 and TRBJ1-1, reads KAGVTQTPRYLIKTRGQQVTLSCSPISGHRSVSWYQQTPGQGLQFLFEYFSETQRNKGNFPGRFSGRQFSNSRSEMNVSTLELGDSALYLCASSWTEKNTEAFFGQGTRLTVV.

V usage is TRBV7-2 and J usage is TRBJ2-2; no firm D call. Trimming stripped 0 bases from V and 4 bases from J, with 9 bases between. This CDR3 is 15 amino acids long. Germline V lookup: CDR1 SGHTA, CDR2 FQGNSA. This chain's CDR3 is CASSLAAAATGELFF. CDR3 bases: TGTGCCAGCAGCTTAGCGGCAGCCGCCACCGGGGAGCTGTTTTTT.

The chain links TRBV29-1 to TRBJ1-1; 7 positions match TRBD1. Germline CDR1 and CDR2: SQVTM and ANQGSEA. The CDR3 extends over 13 amino acids. V lost 5 bases and J lost 0; bases outside the gene matches: 3. CDR3 loop: CSVRDSLNTEAFF. Here the CDR3 DNA reads TGCAGCGTTCGGGACAGTTTGAACACTGAAGCTTTCTTT.

The chain carries TRBV3-1 (or the pseudogene TRBV3-2) and TRBJ2-3; D remains ambiguous. V lost 3 bases and J 9 bases, leaving 13 bases between the germline ends. The CDR3 has 13 residues. Germline values: CDR1 LGHDT, CDR2 YNNKEL (reference sequence). CDR3 sequence: CASSHYSEITQYF. For the CDR3, the DNA is TGTGCCAGCAGCCACTACTCGGAGATAACGCAGTATTTT.

The rearrangement joins TRBV29-1 to TRBJ1-2, with 9 bases identical to TRBD1. V shed 6 bases and J 2 bases; nucleotides not matched to a gene: 10. CDR1 and CDR2 from the germline V gene are SQVTM and ANQGSEA. The CDR3 is made up of 15 amino acids. DNA of the CDR3: TGCAGCGTCGGCTTGGAGGGACAGGGAAACTATGGCTACACCTTC. This sequence encodes CSVGLEGQGNYGYTF.

V is TRBV6-5 and J is TRBJ2-2; D is undetermined. The CDR3 totals 12 residues. Germline V gene sequence: CDR1 MNHEY, CDR2 SVGAGI. The V end was cut by 0 bases, the J end by 8 bases, with 4 bases between. The CDR3 region is CASSYSVGELFF. The CDR3 DNA is TGTGCCAGCAGTTACTCGGTTGGGGAGCTGTTTTTT.

The CDR3 DNA sequence: TGTGCCAGCAGCTTAGCGTACCAGGGTACAAACTATGGCTACACCTTC. Encoded protein: CASSLAYQGTNYGYTF. This chain links TRBV7-8 with TRBJ1-2; D possibly corresponds to TRBD1 (5 bases). V was pared by 0 bases and J by 2 bases, with 13 bases between. Germline CDR1 SGHVS, CDR2 FQNEAQ. The CDR3 spans 16 residues. The full variable domain, in which reference TRBV7-8 and TRBJ1-2 provide the parts outside the CDR3, is GAGVSQSPRYKVAKRGQDVALRCDPISGHVSLFWYQQALGQGPEFLTYFQNEAQLDKSGLPSDRFFAERPEGSVSTLKIQRTQQEDSAVYLCASSLAYQGTNYGYTFGSGTRLTVV.

CDR3 loop: CASGSLTSGSRDEQFF. For the CDR3, the DNA is TGTGCTAGTGGTTCGCTGACTAGCGGGAGTCGCGATGAGCAGTTCTTC. V is TRBV12-5 and J is TRBJ2-1; 12 bases map to TRBD2. This CDR3 comprises 16 residues. Germline CDR1 LGHNT, CDR2 FRNRAP. With V trimmed by 4 bases and J by 8 bases, 9 bases remained unmatched.

The chain carries TRBV6-4 and TRBJ2-3, with 11 bases matching TRBD2. The germline CDR1 and CDR2 sequences are MRHNA and SNTAGT. V lost 5 bases to trimming and J lost 1 base; unmatched junction nucleotides: 2. CDR3 length equals 15 residues. The CDR3 here is CASSSTSGGTDTQYF. CDR3 nucleotides: TGTGCCAGCAGTTCGACTAGCGGGGGCACAGATACGCAGTATTTT.

This clone was counted once. This chain links TRBV10-2 with TRBJ2-1, with 13 positions matching TRBD2. Germline CDR1 reads WSHSY; CDR2 reads SAAADI. This CDR3 comprises 16 residues. The ends lost 6 bases at V and 5 bases at J; junction bases unmatched: 7. The CDR3 DNA is TGCGCCAGCAGCGGGACTAGCGGGATTAGGGACAATGAGCAGTTCTTC. Translation: CASSGTSGIRDNEQFF.

The chain joins TRBV28 to TRBJ1-2; 7 bases are a match to TRBD1. The CDR3 covers 15 residues. Per germline, CDR1 MDHEN and CDR2 SYDVKM. The junction had 9 bases not matched to a gene; V was cut back by 7 bases and J by 1 base. The CDR3, as DNA: TGTGCCAGCATTTCATGGGACAGAAATAACTATGGCTACACCTTC. Residues: CASISWDRNNYGYTF.

This clone was seen once. V and J are TRBV9 and TRBJ2-2; D unresolved. Germline V gene data show CDR1 as SGDLS and CDR2 as YYNGEE. This CDR3 is built from 13 residues. V dropped 7 bases and J dropped 1 base, with 8 bases sitting between them. CDR3 bases: TGTGCCAGCGAAACAAAGAACACCGGGGAGCTGTTTTTT. This gives the protein CASETKNTGELFF.

The CDR3 protein is CASSGGRGFEKLFF. CDR3 nucleotide sequence: TGTGCCAGCAGTGGGGGCAGGGGGTTTGAAAAACTGTTTTTT. The V gene is TRBV9, the J gene TRBJ1-4, with 7 bases matching TRBD1. This CDR3 is 14 amino acids long. The ends lost 5 bases at V and 7 bases at J; junction bases unmatched: 8. CDR1 SGDLS and CDR2 YYNGEE come from the germline V gene.

This rearrangement joins TRBV4-1 to TRBJ1-1; tentative D call: TRBD1 (6 bases). Per the germline V gene, CDR1 is MGHRA and CDR2 is YSYEKL. CDR3 length: 13 amino acids. The V gene lost 3 bases and the J gene lost 6 bases, with 11 bases spanning the gap. The CDR3 reads CASSHYRVPEAFF. Here the CDR3 DNA reads TGCGCCAGCAGCCACTACAGGGTCCCTGAAGCTTTCTTT.

J is TRBJ2-1 and V is TRBV7-9, with 7 bases identical to TRBD1. Germline CDR1 is SEHNR and CDR2 is FQNEAQ (reference sequence). V trimming: 2 bases; J trimming: 6 bases; junction bases outside the gene matches: 7. This CDR3 has 15 residues. The CDR3 region has the DNA TGTGCCAGCAGCTTAACAGGGGTCGAGGGCAATGAGCAGTTCTTC. This codes for CASSLTGVEGNEQFF.

The gene calls are TRBV2 and TRBJ1-5; the D is unclear. V lost 8 bases and J 1 base, leaving 9 bases between the germline ends. The CDR3 sequence is 13 residues long. Germline assignment: CDR1 SNHLY and CDR2 FYNNEI. CDR3 DNA: TGTGCCAGCGAACGGGAAAGCAATCAGCCCCAGCATTTT. This encodes CASERESNQPQHF.